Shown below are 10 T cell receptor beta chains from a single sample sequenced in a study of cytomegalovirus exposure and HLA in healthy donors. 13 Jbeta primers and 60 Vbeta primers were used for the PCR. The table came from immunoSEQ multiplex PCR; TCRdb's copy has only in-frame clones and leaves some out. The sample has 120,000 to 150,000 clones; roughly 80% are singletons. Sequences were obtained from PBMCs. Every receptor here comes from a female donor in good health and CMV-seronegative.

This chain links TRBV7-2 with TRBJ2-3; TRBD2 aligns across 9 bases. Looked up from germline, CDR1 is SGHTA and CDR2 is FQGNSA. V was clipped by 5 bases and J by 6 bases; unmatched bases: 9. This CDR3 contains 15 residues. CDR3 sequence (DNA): TGTGCCAGCAGCCGTAGCGGGAGTGCGGGCGATACGCAGTATTTT. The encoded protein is CASSRSGSAGDTQYF.

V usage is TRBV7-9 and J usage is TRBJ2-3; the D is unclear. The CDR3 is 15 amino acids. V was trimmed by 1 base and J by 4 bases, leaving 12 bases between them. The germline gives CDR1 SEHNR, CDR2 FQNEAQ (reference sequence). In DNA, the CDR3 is TGTGCCAGCAGCTTAGTACCCGGGTCGGCAGATACGCAGTATTTT. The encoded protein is CASSLVPGSADTQYF.

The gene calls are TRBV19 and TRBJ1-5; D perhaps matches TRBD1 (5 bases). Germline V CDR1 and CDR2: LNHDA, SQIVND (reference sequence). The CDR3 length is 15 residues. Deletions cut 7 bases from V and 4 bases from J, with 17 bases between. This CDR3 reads CASMPGGIGNQPQHF. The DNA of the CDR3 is TGTGCCAGTATGCCGGGGGGTATAGGAAATCAGCCCCAGCATTTT.

The CDR3 DNA follows: TGTGCCAGCAGTAACAGGAGACTTTCCTACGAGCAGTACTTC. It specifies CASSNRRLSYEQYF. The chain employs TRBV27 and TRBJ2-7; weak D call: TRBD1 (5 bases). CDR3 length: 14 amino acids. Germline lookup yields CDR1 MNHEY and CDR2 SMNVEV (reference sequence). V lost 5 bases to trimming and J lost 1 base, with 12 bases between them.

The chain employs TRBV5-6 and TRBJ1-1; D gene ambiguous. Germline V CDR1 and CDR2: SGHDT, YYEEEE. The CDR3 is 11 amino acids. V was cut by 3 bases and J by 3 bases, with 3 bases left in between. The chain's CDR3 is CASSSYTEAFF. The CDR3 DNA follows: TGTGCCAGCAGCTCTTACACTGAAGCTTTCTTT.

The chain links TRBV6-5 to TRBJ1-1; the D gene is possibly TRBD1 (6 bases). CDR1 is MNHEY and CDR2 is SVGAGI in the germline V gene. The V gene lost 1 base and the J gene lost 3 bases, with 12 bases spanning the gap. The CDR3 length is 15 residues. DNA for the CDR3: TGTGCCAGCAGTTACTTTGGACAGTTCGACACTGAAGCTTTCTTT. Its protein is CASSYFGQFDTEAFF.

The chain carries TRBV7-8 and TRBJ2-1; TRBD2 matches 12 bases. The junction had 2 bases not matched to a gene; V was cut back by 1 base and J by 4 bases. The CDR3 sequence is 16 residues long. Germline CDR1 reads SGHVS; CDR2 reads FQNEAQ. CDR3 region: CASSLGLAGGYNEQFF. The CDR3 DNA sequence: TGTGCCAGCAGCTTAGGTCTAGCGGGAGGGTACAATGAGCAGTTCTTC.

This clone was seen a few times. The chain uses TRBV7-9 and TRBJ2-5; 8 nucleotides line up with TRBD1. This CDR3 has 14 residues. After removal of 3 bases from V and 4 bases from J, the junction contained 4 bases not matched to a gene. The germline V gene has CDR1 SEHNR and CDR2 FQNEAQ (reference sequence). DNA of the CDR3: TGTGCCAGCAGCTTTACGGACAGGGTAGAGACCCAGTACTTC. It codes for CASSFTDRVETQYF. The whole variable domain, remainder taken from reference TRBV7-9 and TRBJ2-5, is DTGVSQNPRHKITKRGQNVTFRCDPISEHNRLYWYRQTLGQGPEFLTYFQNEAQLEKSRLLSDRFSAERPKGSFSTLEIQRTEQGDSAMYLCASSFTDRVETQYFGPGTRLLVL.

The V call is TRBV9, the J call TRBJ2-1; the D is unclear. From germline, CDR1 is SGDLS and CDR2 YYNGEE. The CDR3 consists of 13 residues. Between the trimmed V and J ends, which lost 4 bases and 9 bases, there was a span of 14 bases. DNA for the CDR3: TGTGCCAGCAGCCTAAGTCCGTTCGGTGAGCAGTTCTTC. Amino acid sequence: CASSLSPFGEQFF.

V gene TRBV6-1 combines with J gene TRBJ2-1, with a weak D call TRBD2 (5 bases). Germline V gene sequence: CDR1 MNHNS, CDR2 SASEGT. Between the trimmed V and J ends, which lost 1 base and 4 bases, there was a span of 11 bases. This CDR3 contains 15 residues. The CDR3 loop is CASSEEAGVYNEQFF. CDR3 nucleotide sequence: TGTGCCAGCAGTGAAGAGGCGGGTGTTTACAATGAGCAGTTCTTC.